This T cell receptor (beta chain) derives from a study of naive and memory T cell subsets. Study-wide findings and caveats: The RNA method is potentially sensitive to activation and differentiation changes.

Four PCR rounds used nested alpha and beta constant region primers plus the SP2 primer. Blood and skin TCR RNA was reverse transcribed with alpha and beta constant primers. TCRdb ran MiXCR on the 5' RACE reads and lists one entry per CDR3 protein. The data hold approximately 49,000 distinct CDR3 sequences, with around 4.7% observed a single time. The length of the CDR3 is 13 residues. Deletions cut 6 bases from V and 1 base from J, with 10 bases between. An oligonucleotide containing a UMI was ligated to the 3' end of TCR cDNA. Reverse transcription used DNase-treated unsorted total RNA, aiming for about 1 to 1000 ng. This clonotype showed up many times. What it binds is not known.

J is TRBJ2-7 and V is TRBV12-3 or TRBV12-4; D is ambiguous. The source is a female donor in good health. The CDR3 here is CASRRSSSYEQYF. The CDR3 DNA reads TGTGCCAGCAGAAGGAGTAGTTCCTACGAGCAGTACTTC.